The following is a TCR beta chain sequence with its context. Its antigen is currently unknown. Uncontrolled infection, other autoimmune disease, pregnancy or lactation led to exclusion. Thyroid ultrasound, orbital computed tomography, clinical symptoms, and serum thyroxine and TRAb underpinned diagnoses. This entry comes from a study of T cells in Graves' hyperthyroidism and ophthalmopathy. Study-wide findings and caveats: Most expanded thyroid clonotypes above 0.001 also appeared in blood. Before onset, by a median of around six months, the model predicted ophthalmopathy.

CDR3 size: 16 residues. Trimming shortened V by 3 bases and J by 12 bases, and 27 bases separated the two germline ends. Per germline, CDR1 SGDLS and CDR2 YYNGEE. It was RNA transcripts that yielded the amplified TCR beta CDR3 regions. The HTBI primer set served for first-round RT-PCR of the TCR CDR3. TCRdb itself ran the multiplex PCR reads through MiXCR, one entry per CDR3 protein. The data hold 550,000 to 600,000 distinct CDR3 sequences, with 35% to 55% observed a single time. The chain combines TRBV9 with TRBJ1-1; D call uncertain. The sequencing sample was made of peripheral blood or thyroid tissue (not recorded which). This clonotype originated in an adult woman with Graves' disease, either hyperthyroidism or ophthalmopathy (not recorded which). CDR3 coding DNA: TGTGCCAGCAGCGCCACCGCGGGTCGGACCAACGTCCTGACTTTCTTT. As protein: CASSATAGRTNVLTFF.